Each of the 22 T cell receptor beta chains below was sequenced from the same sample in a study of T-cell memory formation after mild COVID-19. Via MiXCR, TCRdb re-called the 5' RACE reads, giving one row per CDR3 protein. The data show 400,000 to 500,000 distinct CDR3 sequences, over 15% seen once. The sample was PBMCs or a T cell subset sorted from them (not recorded which). These receptors were obtained from a man between 18 and 29 years old who had mild COVID-19 (a few samples of this study predate the infection). Cell type and time point are not known.

The chain carries TRBV5-1 and TRBJ1-1; 9 bases are shared with TRBD1. CDR3 length: 14 residues. Per the germline V gene, CDR1 is SGHRS and CDR2 is YFSETQ. Trimming at V came to 4 bases and at J to 6 bases, leaving 7 bases not matched to a gene. CDR3 bases: TGCGCCAGCAGCGTGTCACAGGGGGCGTCTGAAGCTTTCTTT. Residues: CASSVSQGASEAFF.

In this sample, this clonotype turned up many times. The chain employs TRBV4-3 and TRBJ2-4; weak D call: TRBD2 (6 bases). V lost 1 base to trimming and J lost 0 bases, with 7 bases between them. Per germline, CDR1 LGHNA and CDR2 YSLEER. The CDR3 has 15 residues. The CDR3 spells CASSQGGLAKNIQYF. CDR3 DNA sequence: TGCGCCAGCAGCCAAGGGGGACTAGCCAAAAACATTCAGTACTTC.

This clonotype has more than one count but fewer than ten. This chain links TRBV6-1 with TRBJ2-5; 7 bases are a match to TRBD1. This CDR3 region has 18 residues. V trimming: 1 base; J trimming: 5 bases; junction bases outside the gene matches: 16. Germline V lookup: CDR1 MNHNS, CDR2 SASEGT. CDR3 sequence reads: CASSEDRGLIGVWETQYF. In DNA, the CDR3 is TGTGCCAGCAGTGAAGACAGGGGCCTGATCGGGGTTTGGGAGACCCAGTACTTC.

This clonotype was detected only a few times. The chain joins TRBV19 to TRBJ1-1; D is uncertain. V lost 3 bases to trimming and J lost 0 bases, with 8 bases between them. CDR1 and CDR2 (germline): LNHDA, SQIVND (reference sequence). The CDR3 is made up of 14 amino acids. CDR3 sequence reads: CASSISSMNTEAFF. The CDR3 nucleotides read TGTGCCAGTAGTATTTCCAGTATGAACACTGAAGCTTTCTTT.

V and J are TRBV9 and TRBJ2-1, with 7 bases aligning to TRBD1. The junction had 5 bases not matched to a gene; V was cut back by 4 bases and J by 4 bases. CDR3 size: 14 residues. CDR1 SGDLS and CDR2 YYNGEE come from the germline V gene. DNA of the CDR3: TGTGCCAGCAGCATCGGACAGGAATACAATGAGCAGTTCTTC. The encoded protein is CASSIGQEYNEQFF.

The V and J genes are TRBV11-2 and TRBJ2-3; 7 bases line up with TRBD1. The V segment lost 5 bases and the J segment 3 bases; nucleotides outside the gene matches: 11. Germline V gives CDR1 SGHAT, CDR2 FQNNGV. The CDR3 spans 16 residues. The CDR3 DNA reads as TGTGCCAGCAGCATTGAGCCGGGACAGAGAACAGATACGCAGTATTTT. This codes for CASSIEPGQRTDTQYF.

The rearrangement uses TRBV10-3 and TRBJ2-1; the match to TRBD1 covers 8 bases. The CDR3 has 15 amino acids. Per germline, CDR1 ENHRY and CDR2 SYGVKD. J gave up 8 bases and V 3 bases, and 9 bases lay outside the gene matches. CDR3 in DNA: TGTGCCATCAGTGATATACGGGACAGGATTCATGAGCAGTTCTTC. Its protein is CAISDIRDRIHEQFF.

V and J are TRBV5-1 and TRBJ2-1; 10 bases map to TRBD2. Germline V gene lookup returns CDR1 SGHRS and CDR2 YFSETQ. The trim removed 7 bases at V and 3 bases at J, leaving 1 base unmatched. This CDR3 is 13 amino acids long. The CDR3 loop is CASGTSDYNEQFF. The DNA of the CDR3 is TGCGCCAGCGGGACTAGCGACTACAATGAGCAGTTCTTC.

This clonotype was detected a few times. The chain uses TRBV2 and TRBJ1-2; no clear D gene. Germline V lookup: CDR1 SNHLY, CDR2 FYNNEI. The V gene lost 8 bases and the J gene lost 8 bases, with 21 bases spanning the gap. This CDR3 has 14 residues. CDR3 DNA: TGTGCCAGCGAGGACGGAAGAGCGGGCTTAGGCTACACCTTC. Translation: CASEDGRAGLGYTF.

This clonotype was recorded many times. The chain has TRBV7-2 and TRBJ2-7; tentatively, D is TRBD1 (5 bases). The V end was cut by 10 bases, the J end by 4 bases, with 20 bases between. The CDR3 length is 14 residues. From germline, CDR1 is SGHTA and CDR2 FQGNSA. The CDR3 DNA reads as TGTGCCACCCACCAAAGGGGCCCGCATTACGAGCAGTACTTC. Its translation: CATHQRGPHYEQYF.

The rearrangement links TRBV7-2 to TRBJ1-2; D is possibly TRBD1 (5 bases). This CDR3 comprises 14 residues. V dropped 7 bases and J dropped 8 bases, with 20 bases sitting between them. Germline values: CDR1 SGHTA, CDR2 FQGNSA. The CDR3 loop reads CASIPQTQGGGYTF. In DNA, the CDR3 is TGTGCCAGCATCCCTCAGACGCAGGGAGGGGGCTACACCTTC.

This clonotype has a count of ten or more. This chain joins TRBV24-1 and TRBJ2-3, with unresolved D. Trimming removed 4 bases from V and 1 base from J, with 5 bases in between. CDR1 is KGHDR and CDR2 is SFDVKD in the germline V gene. The length of the CDR3 is 13 residues. The DNA for the CDR3 is TGTGCCACCAGTGAGCCGGGCACAGATACGCAGTATTTT. It is translated as CATSEPGTDTQYF.

This clonotype occurred many times. The rearrangement joins TRBV27 to TRBJ2-1, with TRBD2 identical over 10 bases. Germline V gives CDR1 MNHEY, CDR2 SMNVEV (reference sequence). The J segment lost 9 bases and the V segment lost 6 bases, leaving 14 bases of the junction unmatched. This CDR3 contains 16 residues. The CDR3 DNA sequence: TGTGCCAGCAGACGACGACCTAGCGGGGGATCGTTTGAGCAGTTCTTC. Translation gives CASRRRPSGGSFEQFF.

This clonotype was found a few times. The chain couples TRBV29-1 to TRBJ1-1, with D unclear. The germline gives CDR1 SQVTM, CDR2 ANQGSEA. With 2 bases removed from V and 0 bases from J, the gap between germline ends came to 7 bases. The CDR3 runs 13 residues. CDR3 loop: CSVEWRVNTEAFF. DNA for the CDR3: TGCAGCGTTGAATGGCGGGTGAACACTGAAGCTTTCTTT.

This clonotype came up a few times. This CDR3 is CASSKAATGRYGYTF. The CDR3 nucleotides read TGTGCCAGCAGCAAAGCGGCGACAGGACGCTATGGCTACACCTTC. The rearrangement uses TRBV21-1 and TRBJ1-2; the DNA was not compared with TRBD1, the D call given in the table. TRBV21-1 is shown as a pseudogene. CDR3 length equals 15 residues.

Note on this clonotype: A much larger clone lies a single base off, so this may be a read error. The chain employs TRBV9 and TRBJ2-5; TRBD2 might be the D (7 bases). The CDR3 has 16 residues. CDR1 and CDR2 from the germline V gene are SGDLS and YYNGEE. CDR3 amino acids: CARSVWEGGSQETQYF. Written as DNA, the CDR3 is TGTGCCAGAAGCGTATGGGAGGGGGGTTCCCAAGAGACCCAGTACTTC.

This clonotype was recorded a few times. V usage is TRBV6-2 or TRBV6-3 and J usage is TRBJ2-1; D assignment may be TRBD1 or TRBD2 (5 bases each). V lost 2 bases and J lost 8, with 13 bases in between. This CDR3 has 14 residues. CDR1 and CDR2 (germline): MNHEY, SVGEGT. In DNA, the CDR3 is TGTGCCAGCAGTTACATCCGGGACGCCGATGAGCAGTTCTTC. Its protein is CASSYIRDADEQFF.

Details on this clonotype: This may stem from a read error, because a much larger clone lies one nucleotide away. The V gene is TRBV11-2, the J gene TRBJ2-5, with D unresolved. Trimming took off 5 bases at V and 2 bases at J, with 9 bases between the two ends. The germline V gene encodes CDR1 SGHAT and CDR2 FQNNGV. This CDR3 is built from 13 residues. In DNA, the CDR3 is TGTGCCAGCAGCCCGGAACAGCAAGAGACCCAGTACTTC. Its protein product is CASSPEQQETQYF.

This clonotype was picked up a small number of times. This chain joins TRBV7-2 and TRBJ1-5; a possible D gene is TRBD1 (5 bases). In germline, CDR1 is SGHTA, CDR2 FQGNSA. The CDR3 runs to 15 residues. V was cut by 2 bases and J by 5 bases, with 13 bases left in between. CDR3: CASSLSGQGHQPQHF. Here the CDR3 DNA reads TGTGCCAGCAGCTTATCTGGGCAGGGACATCAGCCCCAGCATTTT. The full variable domain, with the rest looked up from reference TRBV7-2 and TRBJ1-5, is GAGVSQSPSNKVTEKGKDVELRCDPISGHTALYWYRQSLGQGLEFLIYFQGNSAPDKSGLPSDRFSAERTGGSVSTLTIQRTQQEDSAVYLCASSLSGQGHQPQHFGDGTRLSIL.

The CDR3 sequence is CASSFGDTNQPQHF. In DNA, the CDR3 is TGTGCCAGCAGTTTTGGGGACACAAATCAGCCCCAGCATTTT. The V and J genes are TRBV12-3 or TRBV12-4 and TRBJ1-5; weak D call: TRBD1 (6 bases). This CDR3 is built from 14 residues. The V end lost 3 bases, the J end lost 4 bases, and 10 bases lay between the germline ends.

The rearrangement links TRBV9 to TRBJ1-2; TRBD1 matches at 9 bases. CDR1 and CDR2 from the germline V gene are SGDLS and YYNGEE. V gave up 0 bases and J gave up 4 bases; unmatched junction bases: 7. The CDR3 runs 16 residues. The DNA for the CDR3 is TGTGCCAGCAGCGTAGGTGGGGACAGGGTGCCCTATGGCTACACCTTC. Residues: CASSVGGDRVPYGYTF.

The V gene is TRBV6-5, the J gene TRBJ1-6, with D perhaps TRBD1 (6 bases). Germline assignment: CDR1 MNHEY and CDR2 SVGAGI. The CDR3 covers 15 residues. V lost 7 bases to trimming and J lost 7 bases, with 17 bases between them. The CDR3 is CASTTGVRGNSPLHF. The CDR3 coding sequence is TGTGCCAGCACCACGGGGGTCAGGGGAAATTCACCCCTCCACTTT.